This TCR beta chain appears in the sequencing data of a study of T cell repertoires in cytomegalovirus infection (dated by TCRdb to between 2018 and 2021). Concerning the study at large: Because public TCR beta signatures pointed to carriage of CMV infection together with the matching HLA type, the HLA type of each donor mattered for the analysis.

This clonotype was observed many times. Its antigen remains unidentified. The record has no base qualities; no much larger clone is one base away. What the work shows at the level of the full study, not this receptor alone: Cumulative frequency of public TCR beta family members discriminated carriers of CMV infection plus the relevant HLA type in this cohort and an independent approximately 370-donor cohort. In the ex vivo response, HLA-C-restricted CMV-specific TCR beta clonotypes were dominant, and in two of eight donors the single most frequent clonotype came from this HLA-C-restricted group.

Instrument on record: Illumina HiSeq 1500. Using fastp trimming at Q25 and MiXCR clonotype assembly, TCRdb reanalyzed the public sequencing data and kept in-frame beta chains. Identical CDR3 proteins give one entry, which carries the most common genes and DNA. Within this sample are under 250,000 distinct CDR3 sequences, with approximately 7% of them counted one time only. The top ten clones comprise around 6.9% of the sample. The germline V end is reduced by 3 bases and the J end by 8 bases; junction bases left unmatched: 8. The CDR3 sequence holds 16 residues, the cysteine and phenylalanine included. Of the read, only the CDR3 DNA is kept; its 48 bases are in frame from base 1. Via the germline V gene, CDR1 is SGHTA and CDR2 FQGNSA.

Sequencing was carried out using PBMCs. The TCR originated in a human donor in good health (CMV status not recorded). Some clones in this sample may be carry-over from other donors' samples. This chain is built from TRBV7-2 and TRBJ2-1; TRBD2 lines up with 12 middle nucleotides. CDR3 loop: CASSLSTSGSNYEQFF. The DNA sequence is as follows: TGTGCCAGCAGCTTGTCGACTAGCGGGAGCAATTATGAGCAGTTCTTC. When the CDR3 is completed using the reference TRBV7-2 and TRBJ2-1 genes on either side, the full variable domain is GAGVSQSPSNKVTEKGKDVELRCDPISGHTALYWYRQSLGQGLEFLIYFQGNSAPDKSGLPSDRFSAERTGGSVSTLTIQRTQQEDSAVYLCASSLSTSGSNYEQFFGPGTRLTVL.